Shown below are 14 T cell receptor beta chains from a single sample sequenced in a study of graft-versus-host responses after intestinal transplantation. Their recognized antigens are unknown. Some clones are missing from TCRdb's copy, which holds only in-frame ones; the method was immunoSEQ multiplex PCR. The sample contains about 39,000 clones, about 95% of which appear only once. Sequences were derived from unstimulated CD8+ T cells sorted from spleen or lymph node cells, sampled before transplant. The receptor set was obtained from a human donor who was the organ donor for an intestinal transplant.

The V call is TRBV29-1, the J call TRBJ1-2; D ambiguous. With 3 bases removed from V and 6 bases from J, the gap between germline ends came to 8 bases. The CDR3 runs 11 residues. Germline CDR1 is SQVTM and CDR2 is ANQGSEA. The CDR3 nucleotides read TGCAGCGTTGAGGGATCGAATGGCTACACCTTC. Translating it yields CSVEGSNGYTF.

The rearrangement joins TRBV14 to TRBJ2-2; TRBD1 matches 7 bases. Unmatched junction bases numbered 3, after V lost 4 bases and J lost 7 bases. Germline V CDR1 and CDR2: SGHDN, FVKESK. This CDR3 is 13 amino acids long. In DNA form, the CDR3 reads TGTGCCAGCAGCCCAACAGGGGTCGGGGAGCTGTTTTTT. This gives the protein CASSPTGVGELFF. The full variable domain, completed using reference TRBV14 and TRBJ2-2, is EAGVTQFPSHSVIEKGQTVTLRCDPISGHDNLYWYRRVMGKEIKFLLHFVKESKQDESGMPNNRFLAERTGGTYSTLKVQPAELEDSGVYFCASSPTGVGELFFGEGSRLTVL.

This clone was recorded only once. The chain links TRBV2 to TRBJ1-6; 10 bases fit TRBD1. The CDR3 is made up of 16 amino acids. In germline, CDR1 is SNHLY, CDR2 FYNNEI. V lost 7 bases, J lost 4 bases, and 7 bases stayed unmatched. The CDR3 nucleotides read TGTGCCAGCAACTTCGGACAGGGGGAGTATAATTCACCCCTCCACTTT. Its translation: CASNFGQGEYNSPLHF.

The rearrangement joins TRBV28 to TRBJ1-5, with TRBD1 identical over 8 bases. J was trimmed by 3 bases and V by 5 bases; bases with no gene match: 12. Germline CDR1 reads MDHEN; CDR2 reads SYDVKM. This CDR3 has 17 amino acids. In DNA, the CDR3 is TGTGCCAGCAGTCTACACTGGACAGGGAAGGACAATCAGCCCCAGCATTTT. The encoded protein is CASSLHWTGKDNQPQHF.

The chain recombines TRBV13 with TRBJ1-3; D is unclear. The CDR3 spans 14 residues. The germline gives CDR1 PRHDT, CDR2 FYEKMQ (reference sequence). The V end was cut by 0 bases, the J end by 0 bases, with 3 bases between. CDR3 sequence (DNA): TGTGCCAGCAGCTTAGGCAACTCTGGAAACACCATATATTTT. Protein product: CASSLGNSGNTIYF.

The CDR3 bases are TGTGCCAGCAGCCTGACGTCGGGGATCACTGAAGCTTTCTTT. This translates into CASSLTSGITEAFF. This sequence joins TRBV7-9 and TRBJ1-1; D remains unclear. The CDR3 totals 14 residues. Trimming removed 5 bases at V and 4 bases at J, with 14 bases between. Germline loops: CDR1 SEHNR, CDR2 FQNEAQ (reference sequence).

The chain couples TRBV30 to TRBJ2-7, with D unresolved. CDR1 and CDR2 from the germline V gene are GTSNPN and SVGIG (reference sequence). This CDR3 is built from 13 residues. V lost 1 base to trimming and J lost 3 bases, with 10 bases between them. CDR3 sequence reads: CAWSGRNLYEQYF. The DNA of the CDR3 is TGTGCCTGGAGTGGCAGGAATCTCTACGAGCAGTACTTC.

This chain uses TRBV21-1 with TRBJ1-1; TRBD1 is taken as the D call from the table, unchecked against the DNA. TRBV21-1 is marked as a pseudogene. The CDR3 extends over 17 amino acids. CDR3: CASSVRDSPLGNTEAFF. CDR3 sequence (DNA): TGTGCCAGCAGCGTCCGGGACAGTCCTCTCGGGAACACTGAAGCTTTCTTT.

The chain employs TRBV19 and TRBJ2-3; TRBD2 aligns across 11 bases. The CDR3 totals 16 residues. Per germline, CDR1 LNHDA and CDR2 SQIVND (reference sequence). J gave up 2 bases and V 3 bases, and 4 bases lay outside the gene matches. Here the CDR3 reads CASSITSGGFTDTQYF. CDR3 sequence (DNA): TGTGCCAGTAGTATTACTAGCGGGGGATTCACAGATACGCAGTATTTT.

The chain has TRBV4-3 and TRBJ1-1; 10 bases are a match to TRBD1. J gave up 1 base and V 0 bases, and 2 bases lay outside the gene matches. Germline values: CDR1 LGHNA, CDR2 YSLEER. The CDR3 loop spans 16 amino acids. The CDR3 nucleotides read TGCGCCAGCAGCCAAGATCGGACAGGGGGGAACACTGAAGCTTTCTTT. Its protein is CASSQDRTGGNTEAFF.

This CDR3 is CASSIQGYNEQFF. As DNA, the CDR3 is TGTGCCAGTAGTATACAGGGGTACAATGAGCAGTTCTTC. This chain connects TRBV19 to TRBJ2-1, with D perhaps TRBD1 (6 bases). Trimming pared 2 bases from V and 4 bases from J, leaving 6 bases between. The CDR3 consists of 13 residues. Germline-derived CDR1 and CDR2 are LNHDA and SQIVND (reference sequence).

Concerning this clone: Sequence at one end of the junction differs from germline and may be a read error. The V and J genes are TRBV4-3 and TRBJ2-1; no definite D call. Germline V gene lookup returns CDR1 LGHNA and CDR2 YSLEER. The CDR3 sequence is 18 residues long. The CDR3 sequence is CASSQDGSGRFPYNGQFF. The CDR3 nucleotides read TGCGCCAGCAGCCAAGATGGGTCAGGACGATTTCCCTACAATGGGCAGTTCTTC.

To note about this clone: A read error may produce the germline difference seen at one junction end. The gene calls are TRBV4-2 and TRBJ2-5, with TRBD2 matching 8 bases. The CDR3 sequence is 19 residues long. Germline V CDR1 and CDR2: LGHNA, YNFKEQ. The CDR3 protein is CASSQDLTSGNLYQEAQYF. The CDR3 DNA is TGTGCCAGCAGCCAAGATCTCACTAGCGGAAACCTGTACCAAGAGGCCCAGTACTTC.

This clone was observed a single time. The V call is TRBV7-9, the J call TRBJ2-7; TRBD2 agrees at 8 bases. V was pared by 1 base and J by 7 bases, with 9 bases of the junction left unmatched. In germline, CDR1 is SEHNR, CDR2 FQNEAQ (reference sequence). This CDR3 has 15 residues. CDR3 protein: CASSLEAGGPGEQYF. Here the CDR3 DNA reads TGTGCCAGCAGCTTAGAGGCGGGGGGCCCGGGAGAGCAGTACTTC. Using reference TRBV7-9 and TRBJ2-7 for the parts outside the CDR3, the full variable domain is DTGVSQNPRHKITKRGQNVTFRCDPISEHNRLYWYRQTLGQGPEFLTYFQNEAQLEKSRLLSDRFSAERPKGSFSTLEIQRTEQGDSAMYLCASSLEAGGPGEQYFGPGTRLTVT.